A single sample is the source of the 15 T cell receptor beta chains below, sequenced in a study of blood T cell repertoires in COVID-19. Clones were read by immunoSEQ multiplex PCR, and TCRdb kept only the in-frame ones, dropping some. The sample has 65,000 to 70,000 clones, 87% seen once. Sequenced material: peripheral blood. These receptors all stem from a woman older than 75 with acute or convalescent COVID-19.

The V and J genes are TRBV6-2 or TRBV6-3 and TRBJ1-5; D is undetermined. V shed 2 bases and J shed 5 bases, with 7 bases lying between them. CDR1 and CDR2 from the germline V gene are MNHEY and SVGEGT. The CDR3 spans 13 residues. Written as DNA, the CDR3 is TGTGCCAGCAGTTACGGAGGGCATCAGCCCCAGCATTTT. This sequence encodes CASSYGGHQPQHF.

The rearrangement links TRBV7-8 to TRBJ1-4; D call uncertain. Germline V gives CDR1 SGHVS, CDR2 FQNEAQ. V was pared by 1 base and J by 0 bases, with 9 bases between. The CDR3 has 16 residues. CDR3: CASSLGNGATNEKLFF. CDR3 in DNA: TGTGCCAGCAGCTTAGGAAACGGTGCAACTAATGAAAAACTGTTTTTT.

The chain recombines TRBV6-4 with TRBJ2-7; 11 bases are shared with TRBD2. The CDR3 contains 16 residues. Germline trimming cut 3 bases from V and 2 bases from J; bases unmatched to any gene: 6. Germline CDR1 MRHNA, CDR2 SNTAGT. The CDR3 DNA reads TGTGCCAGCAGTGAAAGTGAACTAGCGGGAGCCTACGAGCAGTACTTC. It translates to CASSESELAGAYEQYF.

The chain carries TRBV3-1 (or the pseudogene TRBV3-2) and TRBJ1-3; no firm D call. Germline CDR1 and CDR2: LGHDT and YNNKEL (reference sequence). The CDR3 sequence is 15 residues long. Deletions cut 1 base from V and 3 bases from J, with 10 bases between. The CDR3 DNA follows: TGTGCCAGCAGCCAAGCTCCCGGACTTGGAAACACCATATATTTT. Protein sequence: CASSQAPGLGNTIYF.

This rearrangement joins TRBV10-1 to TRBJ2-2, with 13 bases that match TRBD2. Germline-derived CDR1 and CDR2 are WNHNN and SYGVQD (reference sequence). The J segment lost 5 bases and the V segment lost 3 bases, leaving 3 bases of the junction unmatched. The CDR3 loop spans 16 amino acids. CDR3 DNA: TGCGCCAGCAGTGACCCGGGACTAGCGGGAACCGGGGAGCTGTTTTTT. Residues: CASSDPGLAGTGELFF.

This sequence joins TRBV30 and TRBJ1-1, with 7 bases lining up with TRBD1. CDR1 and CDR2 from the germline V gene are GTSNPN and SVGIG (reference sequence). Germline trimming cut 3 bases from V and 1 base from J; bases unmatched to any gene: 11. CDR3 length: 16 residues. This CDR3 is CAWRGPNRGWNTEAFF. The DNA for the CDR3 is TGTGCCTGGAGGGGTCCAAACAGGGGATGGAACACTGAAGCTTTCTTT.

This chain joins TRBV5-1 and TRBJ2-1, with D tentatively TRBD2 (5 bases). Germline loops: CDR1 SGHRS, CDR2 YFSETQ. The germline V and J ends were trimmed by 0 bases and 4 bases, with 11 bases remaining between them. CDR3 length: 15 residues. CDR3: CASSLAGLIYNEQFF. The CDR3 nucleotides read TGCGCCAGCAGCTTGGCCGGACTGATTTACAATGAGCAGTTCTTC.

The rearrangement links TRBV28 to TRBJ2-7; TRBD2 agrees at 10 bases. V lost 6 bases and J lost 1; bases outside the gene matches: 6. Germline loops: CDR1 MDHEN, CDR2 SYDVKM. The CDR3 is 15 residues long. The DNA of the CDR3 is TGTGCCAGCAGGACCGGGACTAGCGCTTCCTACGAGCAGTACTTC. It is translated as CASRTGTSASYEQYF.

The rearrangement links TRBV28 to TRBJ1-4, with 7 positions matching TRBD1. V lost 6 bases to trimming and J lost 2 bases; unmatched junction nucleotides: 6. The CDR3 consists of 15 residues. Germline V gene lookup returns CDR1 MDHEN and CDR2 SYDVKM. The CDR3, as DNA: TGTGCCAGCAGCACTACAGGGGCGACTAATGAAAAACTGTTTTTT. It codes for CASSTTGATNEKLFF.

This clone was seen only once. The gene calls are TRBV4-3 and TRBJ1-4; D gene uncertain. Per the germline V gene, CDR1 is LGHNA and CDR2 is YSLEER. V was shortened by 4 bases and J by 5 bases, with 14 bases between the two germline ends. The CDR3 has 15 residues. CDR3 nucleotide sequence: TGCGCCAGCAGCCCCCGGGGTAGTTTCAATGAAAAACTGTTTTTT. Protein sequence: CASSPRGSFNEKLFF.

V and J are TRBV30 and TRBJ2-5, with 10 bases lining up with TRBD1. The CDR3 totals 13 residues. V was clipped by 2 bases and J by 4 bases; unmatched bases: 1. Germline-derived CDR1 and CDR2 are GTSNPN and SVGIG (reference sequence). The CDR3, as DNA: TGTGCCTGGAGTCGGGACAGGGGAGAGACCCAGTACTTC. Translating gives CAWSRDRGETQYF.

This chain links TRBV28 with TRBJ1-3; TRBD1 is a possible D gene (5 bases). CDR1 and CDR2 (germline): MDHEN, SYDVKM. The CDR3 is made up of 19 amino acids. The ends were cut back, 6 bases at V and 0 bases at J, with 24 bases in the middle. The DNA for the CDR3 is TGTGCCAGCAGCCCACACCCTCCCGGGGGAGGCAACTCTGGAAACACCATATATTTT. Translation: CASSPHPPGGGNSGNTIYF.

V usage is TRBV19 and J usage is TRBJ1-3, with D unresolved. Trimming removed 6 bases at V and 0 bases at J, with 15 bases between. This CDR3 spans 16 amino acids. Looked up from germline, CDR1 is LNHDA and CDR2 is SQIVND (reference sequence). The CDR3 sequence is CASSLPIGSSGNTIYF. DNA for the CDR3: TGTGCCAGTAGCCTCCCCATCGGTAGCTCTGGAAACACCATATATTTT. The variable domain in full, with the rest retrieved from reference TRBV19 and TRBJ1-3, is DGGITQSPKYLFRKEGQNVTLSCEQNLNHDAMYWYRQDPGQGLRLIYYSQIVNDFQKGDIAEGYSVSREKKESFPLTVTSAQKNPTAFYLCASSLPIGSSGNTIYFGEGSWLTVV.

The J gene is TRBJ1-3, the V gene TRBV30; no definite D call. With 2 bases removed from V and 7 bases from J, the gap between germline ends came to 6 bases. Looked up from germline, CDR1 is GTSNPN and CDR2 is SVGIG (reference sequence). The CDR3 extends over 11 amino acids. CDR3 region: CAWSLANTIYF. Here the CDR3 DNA reads TGTGCCTGGAGTTTGGCTAACACCATATATTTT.

V usage is TRBV7-2 and J usage is TRBJ2-7, with TRBD2 matching 10 bases. Unmatched junction bases numbered 6, after V lost 1 base and J lost 9 bases. Per the germline V gene, CDR1 is SGHTA and CDR2 is FQGNSA. The CDR3 loop spans 14 amino acids. The CDR3 reads CASSLGTSGSAQYF. The CDR3 nucleotides are TGTGCCAGCAGCTTAGGGACTAGCGGCTCCGCGCAGTACTTC. The complete variable domain, with remaining parts taken from reference TRBV7-2 and TRBJ2-7, reads GAGVSQSPSNKVTEKGKDVELRCDPISGHTALYWYRQSLGQGLEFLIYFQGNSAPDKSGLPSDRFSAERTGGSVSTLTIQRTQQEDSAVYLCASSLGTSGSAQYFGPGTRLTVT.